The 10 T cell receptor beta chains given below trace back to one sample, sequenced in a study of shared clonotypes between healthy human individuals. The repertoire was sequenced with immunoSEQ multiplex PCR; TCRdb's copy has only in-frame clones and lacks some. The sample includes roughly 2.4 million clones, roughly 95% of them seen just once. Specimen: naive CD4+ T cells sorted from blood. Subset of the sample: CD45RA+ positively selected. Receptors originate from a young man in good health.

CDR3 amino acids: CASRGQGIYEQYF. CDR3 in DNA: TGTGCCAGCAGGGGACAGGGTATCTACGAGCAGTACTTC. The genes are TRBV28 and TRBJ2-7; 9 bases are shared with TRBD1. V trimming: 6 bases; J trimming: 3 bases; junction bases outside the gene matches: 3. CDR1 MDHEN and CDR2 SYDVKM come from the germline V gene. The CDR3 extends over 13 amino acids.

The rearrangement uses TRBV6-5 and TRBJ2-2, with TRBD1 identical over 7 bases. The CDR3 covers 15 residues. The germline CDR1 and CDR2 sequences are MNHEY and SVGAGI. V was pared by 2 bases and J by 3 bases, with 3 bases of the junction left unmatched. CDR3 protein: CASSYRGPDTGELFF. CDR3 bases: TGTGCCAGCAGTTACAGGGGGCCCGACACCGGGGAGCTGTTTTTT.

The V gene is TRBV4-3, the J gene TRBJ2-3; 9 bases map to TRBD2. The germline V gene has CDR1 LGHNA and CDR2 YSLEER. Trimming removed 4 bases from V and 0 bases from J; junction bases left unmatched: 8. The CDR3 spans 17 residues. The CDR3 DNA follows: TGCGCCAGCAGCCTCACAGCTAGCGGGACTAGCACAGATACGCAGTATTTT. Amino acid sequence: CASSLTASGTSTDTQYF.

This clone was observed a single time. In DNA form, the CDR3 reads TGTGCCAGCAGCACCCGGGAGTTTATCTACGAGCAGTACTTC. The encoded protein is CASSTREFIYEQYF. This chain joins TRBV7-8 and TRBJ2-7; perhaps TRBD2 as D (6 bases). The germline V gene encodes CDR1 SGHVS and CDR2 FQNEAQ. The CDR3 is 14 residues long. V gave up 5 bases and J gave up 3 bases, with 14 bases separating them. The full variable domain, rest sourced from reference TRBV7-8 and TRBJ2-7, is GAGVSQSPRYKVAKRGQDVALRCDPISGHVSLFWYQQALGQGPEFLTYFQNEAQLDKSGLPSDRFFAERPEGSVSTLKIQRTQQEDSAVYLCASSTREFIYEQYFGPGTRLTVT.

The chain couples TRBV27 to TRBJ2-1, with D uncertain. V was shortened by 4 bases and J by 0 bases, with 13 bases between the two germline ends. The CDR3 loop spans 16 amino acids. CDR1 MNHEY and CDR2 SMNVEV come from the germline V gene (reference sequence). The CDR3 nucleotides are TGTGCCAGCAGTTCCTTGGACGCGAACTCCTACAATGAGCAGTTCTTC. It codes for CASSSLDANSYNEQFF.

The chain joins TRBV30 to TRBJ2-3, with 7 bases lining up with TRBD2. The germline CDR1 and CDR2 sequences are GTSNPN and SVGIG (reference sequence). CDR3 length: 12 amino acids. V lost 4 bases, J lost 4 bases, and 2 bases stayed unmatched. CDR3 DNA: TGTGCCTGGACCCGGGAGGCAGATACGCAGTATTTT. Its protein product is CAWTREADTQYF.

The chain recombines TRBV19 with TRBJ1-4; D call uncertain. The CDR3 is made up of 13 amino acids. Germline assignment: CDR1 LNHDA and CDR2 SQIVND (reference sequence). V was clipped by 3 bases and J by 6 bases, with 8 bases between them. CDR3: CASSIRGDEKLFF. In DNA form, the CDR3 reads TGTGCCAGTAGTATCCGTGGAGATGAAAAACTGTTTTTT.

The chain has TRBV7-3 and TRBJ1-5, with TRBD1 identical over 8 bases. Germline V gives CDR1 SGHTA, CDR2 FQGTGA. The V and J ends lost 1 base and 0 bases, in that order; junction bases with no gene match: 8. CDR3 length: 18 residues. The chain's CDR3 is CASSLIETGVSSNQPQHF. The CDR3 region has the DNA TGTGCCAGCAGCTTAATTGAGACAGGGGTTTCTAGCAATCAGCCCCAGCATTTT.

The rearrangement links TRBV28 to TRBJ2-1, with D unclear. From germline, CDR1 is MDHEN and CDR2 SYDVKM. With 5 bases removed from V and 4 bases from J, the gap between germline ends came to 12 bases. There are 14 residues in the CDR3. The CDR3 spells CASSPRQPYNEQFF. Here the CDR3 DNA reads TGTGCCAGCAGTCCGCGACAACCGTACAATGAGCAGTTCTTC.

The chain carries TRBV2 and TRBJ1-3, with 9 bases fitting TRBD1. The CDR3 has 12 residues. Germline-derived CDR1 and CDR2 are SNHLY and FYNNEI. V was pared by 6 bases and J by 9 bases, with 3 bases of the junction left unmatched. CDR3 in amino acids: CASRGQGGTIYF. The CDR3 DNA follows: TGTGCCAGCAGGGGACAGGGAGGCACCATATATTTT. Full variable domain (outside the CDR3, taken from reference TRBV2 and TRBJ1-3): EPEVTQTPSHQVTQMGQEVILRCVPISNHLYFYWYRQILGQKVEFLVSFYNNEISEKSEIFDDQFSVERPDGSNFTLKIRSTKLEDSAMYFCASRGQGGTIYFGEGSWLTVV.